The next 8 T cell receptor beta chains were all read from a single sample in a study of cytomegalovirus exposure and HLA in healthy donors. The PCR ran on 60 Vbeta and 13 Jbeta primers. Assay: immunoSEQ multiplex PCR; the TCRdb copy retains only in-frame clones and omits some. The sample consists of about 88,000 clones, 55% to 75% of them appearing once. Sequencing was done on a sample of PBMCs. These receptors all come from a woman under 30 in good health and CMV-seropositive.

This rearrangement joins TRBV4-2 to TRBJ1-1, with 9 nucleotides matching TRBD1. In germline, CDR1 is LGHNA, CDR2 YNFKEQ. J was trimmed by 0 bases and V by 2 bases; bases with no gene match: 1. The CDR3 loop spans 15 amino acids. The CDR3 reads CASSQRDRVNTEAFF. In DNA, the CDR3 is TGTGCCAGCAGCCAAAGGGACAGGGTGAACACTGAAGCTTTCTTT.

The chain is built from TRBV5-6 and TRBJ2-3, with unresolved D. V lost 1 base, J lost 6 bases, and 21 bases lay in between. The CDR3 runs to 17 residues. Germline loops: CDR1 SGHDT, CDR2 YYEEEE. CDR3: CASSLIRVKLSKDTQYF. In nucleotides, the CDR3 is TGTGCCAGCAGCTTGATTCGGGTTAAATTAAGTAAGGATACGCAGTATTTT.

The chain couples TRBV4-3 to TRBJ2-1, with a possible D match to TRBD2 (5 bases). The ends were cut back, 1 base at V and 3 bases at J, with 22 bases in the middle. CDR1 and CDR2 (germline): LGHNA, YSLEER. The CDR3 length is 19 residues. The CDR3 DNA is TGCGCCAGCAGCCAAGCGGTCGGGATAAACATAGAGATCTACAATGAGCAGTTCTTC. It specifies CASSQAVGINIEIYNEQFF.

The rearrangement joins TRBV4-2 to TRBJ2-7; 9 positions match TRBD1. The CDR3 is 15 residues long. J gave up 3 bases and V 0 bases, and 3 bases lay outside the gene matches. Germline values: CDR1 LGHNA, CDR2 YNFKEQ. CDR3 loop: CASSQDETGGYEQYF. The CDR3, as DNA: TGTGCCAGCAGCCAAGATGAGACAGGGGGCTACGAGCAGTACTTC.

V and J are TRBV2 and TRBJ2-7; D call uncertain. Trimming took 5 bases from V and 7 from J, leaving 18 bases between them. The CDR3 has 14 residues. The germline V gene encodes CDR1 SNHLY and CDR2 FYNNEI. CDR3: CASSPQWAGKEQYF. CDR3 nucleotides: TGTGCCAGCAGTCCACAATGGGCTGGAAAGGAGCAGTACTTC.

The genes are TRBV7-9 and TRBJ1-2; a possible D gene is TRBD1 (5 bases). Trimming stripped 4 bases from V and 0 bases from J, with 9 bases between. CDR3 length: 14 residues. Germline V gene data show CDR1 as SEHNR and CDR2 as FQNEAQ (reference sequence). The CDR3 protein is CASSWGTANYGYTF. In DNA, the CDR3 is TGTGCCAGCAGCTGGGGGACTGCTAACTATGGCTACACCTTC.

In this sample, this clone turned up once. The CDR3 here is CASLRGGLQETQYF. As DNA, the CDR3 is TGTGCCAGCTTAAGGGGTGGGCTACAAGAGACCCAGTACTTC. The chain combines TRBV6-6 with TRBJ2-5; maybe TRBD1 (5 bases). From germline, CDR1 is MNHNY and CDR2 SVGAGI (reference sequence). The length of the CDR3 is 14 residues. Trimming removed 8 bases at V and 2 bases at J, with 15 bases between.

V gene TRBV6-5 combines with J gene TRBJ2-5; a weak D match, TRBD2 (6 bases). Germline lookup yields CDR1 MNHEY and CDR2 SVGAGI. V was trimmed by 4 bases and J by 4 bases, leaving 13 bases between them. The CDR3 totals 14 residues. Here the CDR3 DNA reads TGTGCCAGCAGTTGGAACTTCGGGGGAGAGACCCAGTACTTC. Translated: CASSWNFGGETQYF.